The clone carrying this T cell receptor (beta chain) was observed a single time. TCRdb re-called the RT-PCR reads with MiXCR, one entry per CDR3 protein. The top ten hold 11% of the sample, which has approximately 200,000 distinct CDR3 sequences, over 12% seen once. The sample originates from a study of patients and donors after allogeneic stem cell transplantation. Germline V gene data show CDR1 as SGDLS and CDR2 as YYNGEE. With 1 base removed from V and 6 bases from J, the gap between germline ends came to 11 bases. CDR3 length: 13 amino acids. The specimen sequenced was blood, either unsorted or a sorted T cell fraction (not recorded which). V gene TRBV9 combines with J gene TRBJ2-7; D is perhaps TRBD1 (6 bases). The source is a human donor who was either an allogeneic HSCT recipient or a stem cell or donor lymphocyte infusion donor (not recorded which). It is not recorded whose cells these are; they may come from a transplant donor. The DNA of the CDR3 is TGTGCCAGCAGCGTATCGCGGACAGCCGAGCAGTACTTC. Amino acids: CASSVSRTAEQYF.